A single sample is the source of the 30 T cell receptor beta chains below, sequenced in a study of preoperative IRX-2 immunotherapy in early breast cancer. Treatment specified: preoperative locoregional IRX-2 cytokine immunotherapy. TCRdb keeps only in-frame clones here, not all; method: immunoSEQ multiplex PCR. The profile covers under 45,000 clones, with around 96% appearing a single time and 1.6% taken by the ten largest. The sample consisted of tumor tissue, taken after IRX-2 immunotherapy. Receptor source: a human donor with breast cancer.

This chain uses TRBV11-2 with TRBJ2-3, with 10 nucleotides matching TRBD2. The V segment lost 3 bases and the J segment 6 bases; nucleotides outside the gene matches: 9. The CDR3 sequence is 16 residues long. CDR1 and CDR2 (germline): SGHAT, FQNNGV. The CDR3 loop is CASSFSAGGPEDTQYF. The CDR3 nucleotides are TGTGCCAGCAGCTTCTCAGCGGGGGGGCCGGAGGATACGCAGTATTTT.

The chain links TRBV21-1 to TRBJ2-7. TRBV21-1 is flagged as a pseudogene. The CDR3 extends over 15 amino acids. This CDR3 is CASLYHGTGTYEQYF. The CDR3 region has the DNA TGTGCCAGTCTGTACCACGGGACGGGGACCTACGAGCAGTACTTC.

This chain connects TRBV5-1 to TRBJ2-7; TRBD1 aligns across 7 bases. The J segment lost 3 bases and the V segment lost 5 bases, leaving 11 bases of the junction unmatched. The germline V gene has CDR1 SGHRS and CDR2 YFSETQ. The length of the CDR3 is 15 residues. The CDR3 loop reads CASRDHGQAGYEQYF. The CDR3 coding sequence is TGCGCCAGCAGGGACCATGGACAGGCGGGCTACGAGCAGTACTTC.

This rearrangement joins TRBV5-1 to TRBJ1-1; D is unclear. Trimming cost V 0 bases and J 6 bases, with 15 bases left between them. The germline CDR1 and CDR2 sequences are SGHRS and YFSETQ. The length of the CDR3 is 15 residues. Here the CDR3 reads CASSLGAVSVSEAFF. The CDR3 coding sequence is TGCGCCAGCAGCTTGGGGGCTGTTAGCGTTTCTGAAGCTTTCTTT.

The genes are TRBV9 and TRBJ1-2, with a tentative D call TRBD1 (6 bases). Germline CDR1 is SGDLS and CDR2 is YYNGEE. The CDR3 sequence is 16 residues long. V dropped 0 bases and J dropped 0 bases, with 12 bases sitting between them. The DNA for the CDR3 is TGTGCCAGCAGCGTAGGGACAGCCATCTCTAACTATGGCTACACCTTC. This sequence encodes CASSVGTAISNYGYTF.

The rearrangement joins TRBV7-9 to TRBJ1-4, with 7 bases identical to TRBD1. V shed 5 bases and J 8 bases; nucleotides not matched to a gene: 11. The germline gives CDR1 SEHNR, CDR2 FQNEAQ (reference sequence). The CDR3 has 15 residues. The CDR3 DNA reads TGTGCCAGCAGCGTCCCGACAGGGCGATGGGAAAAACTGTTTTTT. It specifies CASSVPTGRWEKLFF.

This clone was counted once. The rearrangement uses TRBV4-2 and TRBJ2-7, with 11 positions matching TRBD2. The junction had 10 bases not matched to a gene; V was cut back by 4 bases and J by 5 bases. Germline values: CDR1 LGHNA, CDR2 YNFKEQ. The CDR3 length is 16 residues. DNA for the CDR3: TGTGCCAGCAGCCGCGGAACTAGCGGGAGAGAGGACGAGCAGTACTTC. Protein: CASSRGTSGREDEQYF.

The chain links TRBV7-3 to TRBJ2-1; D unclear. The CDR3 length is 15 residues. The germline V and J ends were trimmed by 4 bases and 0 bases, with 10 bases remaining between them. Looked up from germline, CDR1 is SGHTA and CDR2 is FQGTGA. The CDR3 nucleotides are TGTGCCAGCAGCTCTTGGGCAGCCTCCTACAATGAGCAGTTCTTC. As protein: CASSSWAASYNEQFF. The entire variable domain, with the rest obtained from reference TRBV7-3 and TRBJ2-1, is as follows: GAGVSQTPSNKVTEKGKYVELRCDPISGHTALYWYRQSLGQGPEFLIYFQGTGAADDSGLPNDRFFAVRPEGSVSTLKIQRTERGDSAVYLCASSSWAASYNEQFFGPGTRLTVL.

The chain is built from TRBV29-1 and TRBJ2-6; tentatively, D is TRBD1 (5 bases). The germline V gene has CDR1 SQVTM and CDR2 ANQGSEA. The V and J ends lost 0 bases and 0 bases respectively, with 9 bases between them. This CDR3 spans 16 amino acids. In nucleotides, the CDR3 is TGCAGCGTTGAAGATGACAGCTACTCTGGGGCCAACGTCCTGACTTTC. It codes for CSVEDDSYSGANVLTF.

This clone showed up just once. The CDR3 region is CASSWDRDQNTEAFF. Written as DNA, the CDR3 is TGCGCCAGCAGCTGGGACAGGGACCAGAACACTGAAGCTTTCTTT. V gene TRBV5-1 combines with J gene TRBJ1-1, with 9 positions matching TRBD1. The CDR3 runs 15 residues. The V segment lost 3 bases and the J segment 1 base; nucleotides outside the gene matches: 4. Germline V CDR1 and CDR2: SGHRS, YFSETQ.

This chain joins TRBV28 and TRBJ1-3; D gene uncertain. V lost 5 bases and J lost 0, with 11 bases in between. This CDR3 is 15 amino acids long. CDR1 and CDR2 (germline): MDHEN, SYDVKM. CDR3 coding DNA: TGTGCCAGCAGTCCCCCCTTCGGCTCTGGAAACACCATATATTTT. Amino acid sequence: CASSPPFGSGNTIYF.

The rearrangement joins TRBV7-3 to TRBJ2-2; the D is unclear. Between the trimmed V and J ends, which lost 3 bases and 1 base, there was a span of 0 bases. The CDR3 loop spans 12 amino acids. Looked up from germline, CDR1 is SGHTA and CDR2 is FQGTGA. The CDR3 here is CASSLNTGELFF. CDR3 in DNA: TGTGCCAGCAGCTTGAACACCGGGGAGCTGTTTTTT.

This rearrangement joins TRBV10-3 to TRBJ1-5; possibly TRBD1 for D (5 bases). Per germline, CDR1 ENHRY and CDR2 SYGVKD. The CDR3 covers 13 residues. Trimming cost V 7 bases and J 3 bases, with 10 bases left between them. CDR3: CAITGGTNQPQHF. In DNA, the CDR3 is TGTGCCATCACCGGGGGGACCAATCAGCCCCAGCATTTT.

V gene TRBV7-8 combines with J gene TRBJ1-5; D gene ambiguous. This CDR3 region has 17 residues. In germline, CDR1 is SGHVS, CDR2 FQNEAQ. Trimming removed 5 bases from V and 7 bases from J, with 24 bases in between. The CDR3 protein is CASSPPPARRAGQPQHF. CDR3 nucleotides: TGTGCCAGCAGCCCCCCCCCGGCCCGGCGGGCAGGCCAGCCCCAGCATTTT. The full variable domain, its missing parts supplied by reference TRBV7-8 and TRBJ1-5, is GAGVSQSPRYKVAKRGQDVALRCDPISGHVSLFWYQQALGQGPEFLTYFQNEAQLDKSGLPSDRFFAERPEGSVSTLKIQRTQQEDSAVYLCASSPPPARRAGQPQHFGDGTRLSIL.

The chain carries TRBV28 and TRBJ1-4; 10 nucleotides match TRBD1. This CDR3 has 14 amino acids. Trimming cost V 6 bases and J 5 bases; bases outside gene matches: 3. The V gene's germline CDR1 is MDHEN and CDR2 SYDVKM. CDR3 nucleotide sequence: TGTGCCAGCAGCAGGACAGGGGGAAATGAAAAACTGTTTTTT. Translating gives CASSRTGGNEKLFF.

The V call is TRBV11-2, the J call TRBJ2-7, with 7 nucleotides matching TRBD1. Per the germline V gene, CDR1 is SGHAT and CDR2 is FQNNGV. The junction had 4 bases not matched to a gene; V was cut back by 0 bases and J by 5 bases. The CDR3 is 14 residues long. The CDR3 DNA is TGTGCCAGCAGCTTAGATGGACAGGCCCACGAGCAGTACTTC. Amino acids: CASSLDGQAHEQYF.

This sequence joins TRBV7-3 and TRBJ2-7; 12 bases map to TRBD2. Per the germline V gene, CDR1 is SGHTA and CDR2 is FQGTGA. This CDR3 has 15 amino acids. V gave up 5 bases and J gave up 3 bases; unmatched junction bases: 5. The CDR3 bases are TGTGCCAGCAGCCCCGCGACTAGCGGGAGCTACGAGCAGTACTTC. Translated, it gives CASSPATSGSYEQYF.

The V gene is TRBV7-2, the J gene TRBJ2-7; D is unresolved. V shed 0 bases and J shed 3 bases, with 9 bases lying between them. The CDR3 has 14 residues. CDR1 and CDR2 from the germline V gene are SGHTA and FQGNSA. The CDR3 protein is CASSLALGHYEQYF. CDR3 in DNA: TGTGCCAGCAGCTTAGCTCTCGGGCACTACGAGCAGTACTTC.

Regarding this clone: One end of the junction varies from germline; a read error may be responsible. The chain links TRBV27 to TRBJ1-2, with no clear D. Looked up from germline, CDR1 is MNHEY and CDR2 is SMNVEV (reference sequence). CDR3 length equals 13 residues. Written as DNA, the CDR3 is TGTGCCGGCAGTTTACAGCCTAACTATGGTTACACCTTC. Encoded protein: CAGSLQPNYGYTF.

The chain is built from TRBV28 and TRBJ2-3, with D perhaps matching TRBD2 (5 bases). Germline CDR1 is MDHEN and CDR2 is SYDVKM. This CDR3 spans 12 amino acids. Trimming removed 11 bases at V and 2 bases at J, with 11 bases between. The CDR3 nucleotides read TGTGCCTGTACAGACTACACAGATACGCAGTATTTT. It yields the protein CACTDYTDTQYF.

The CDR3 DNA follows: TGTGCCAGCAGCTTTGGCTCTGGGGCCAACGTCCTGACTTTC. It encodes CASSFGSGANVLTF. The chain is built from TRBV13 and TRBJ2-6; D unclear. Germline values: CDR1 PRHDT, CDR2 FYEKMQ (reference sequence). V was shortened by 3 bases and J by 0 bases, with 3 bases between the two germline ends. The CDR3 loop spans 14 amino acids.

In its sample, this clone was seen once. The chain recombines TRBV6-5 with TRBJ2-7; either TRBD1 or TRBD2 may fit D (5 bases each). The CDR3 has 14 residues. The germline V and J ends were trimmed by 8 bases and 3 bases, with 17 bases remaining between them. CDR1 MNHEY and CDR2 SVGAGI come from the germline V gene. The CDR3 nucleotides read TGTGCCAGCTGCCCGGGACGGAGTTTCTACGAGCAGTACTTC. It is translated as CASCPGRSFYEQYF.

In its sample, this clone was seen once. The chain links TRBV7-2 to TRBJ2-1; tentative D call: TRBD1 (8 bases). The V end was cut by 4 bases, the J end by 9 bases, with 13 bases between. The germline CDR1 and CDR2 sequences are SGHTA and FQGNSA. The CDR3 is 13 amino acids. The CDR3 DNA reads TGTGCCAGCAGCTCACAGGGGGAGGGTGAGCAGTTCTTC. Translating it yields CASSSQGEGEQFF.

The CDR3, as DNA: TGTGCCAGTAGGGGGACTAGCGGGAGATATGAGCAGTTCTTC. Its translation is CASRGTSGRYEQFF. The chain uses TRBV19 and TRBJ2-1; 14 nucleotides align to TRBD2. J was trimmed by 8 bases and V by 6 bases; bases with no gene match: 3. The germline V gene encodes CDR1 LNHDA and CDR2 SQIVND (reference sequence). This CDR3 has 14 residues.

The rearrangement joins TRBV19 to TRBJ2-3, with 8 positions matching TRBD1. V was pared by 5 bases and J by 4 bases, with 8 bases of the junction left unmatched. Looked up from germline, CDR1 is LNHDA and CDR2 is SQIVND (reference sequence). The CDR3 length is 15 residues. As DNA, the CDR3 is TGTGCCAGTAGTCCCGGGACAGGTGGTGCAGATACGCAGTATTTT. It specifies CASSPGTGGADTQYF.

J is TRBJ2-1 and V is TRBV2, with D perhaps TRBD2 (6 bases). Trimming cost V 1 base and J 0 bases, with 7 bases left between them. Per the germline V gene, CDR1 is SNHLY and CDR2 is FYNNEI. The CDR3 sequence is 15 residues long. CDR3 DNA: TGTGCCAGCAGTGAAGACGGGGGCTCCTACAATGAGCAGTTCTTC. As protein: CASSEDGGSYNEQFF.

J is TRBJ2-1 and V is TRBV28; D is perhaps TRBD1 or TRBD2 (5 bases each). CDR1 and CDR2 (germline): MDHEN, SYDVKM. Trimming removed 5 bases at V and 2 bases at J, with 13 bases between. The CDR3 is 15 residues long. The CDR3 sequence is CASSPPGPPYNEQFF. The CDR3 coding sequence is TGTGCCAGCAGTCCCCCGGGGCCCCCCTACAATGAGCAGTTCTTC.

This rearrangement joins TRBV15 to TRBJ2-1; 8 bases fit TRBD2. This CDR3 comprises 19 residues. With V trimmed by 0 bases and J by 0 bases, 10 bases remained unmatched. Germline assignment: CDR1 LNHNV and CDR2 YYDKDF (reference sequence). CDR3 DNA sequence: TGTGCCACCAGCAGAGATTGGGGGTCTAGCGGGTTCTCCTACAATGAGCAGTTCTTC. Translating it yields CATSRDWGSSGFSYNEQFF.

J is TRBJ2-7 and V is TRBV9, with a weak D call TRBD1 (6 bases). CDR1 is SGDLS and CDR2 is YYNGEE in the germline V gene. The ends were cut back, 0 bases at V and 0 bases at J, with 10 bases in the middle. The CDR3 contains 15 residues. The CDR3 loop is CASSVVTGISYEQYF. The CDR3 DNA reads TGTGCCAGCAGCGTAGTAACAGGGATCTCCTACGAGCAGTACTTC. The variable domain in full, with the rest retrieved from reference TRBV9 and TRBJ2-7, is DSGVTQTPKHLITATGQRVTLRCSPRSGDLSVYWYQQSLDQGLQFLIQYYNGEERAKGNILERFSAQQFPDLHSELNLSSLELGDSALYFCASSVVTGISYEQYFGPGTRLTVT.

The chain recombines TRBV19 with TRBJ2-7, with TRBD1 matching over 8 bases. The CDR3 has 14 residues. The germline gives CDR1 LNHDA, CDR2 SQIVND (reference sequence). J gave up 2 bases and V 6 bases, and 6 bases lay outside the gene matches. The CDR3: CASRTDREAYEQYF. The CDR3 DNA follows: TGTGCCAGTAGGACGGACAGGGAAGCCTACGAGCAGTACTTC.